Reported below is one T cell receptor (beta chain). Its target is not known. Germline assignment: CDR1 SGDLS and CDR2 YYNGEE. The CDR3 totals 15 residues. The V and J ends lost 3 bases and 2 bases respectively, with 14 bases between them. These data are taken from a study of T cells after yellow fever vaccination. Study-level background: In the case of low-cell-number fractions, SMART-Seq v4 Ultra Low Input was used for preparation.

TCRdb used MiXCR to reprocess the 5' RACE reads, holding one entry per CDR3 protein. The table has 200,000 to 300,000 distinct CDR3 sequences, 10% to 15% seen once. General study results and limits: Post-booster samples contained most primary-vaccination clones (just under 98% CD4, about 85% CD8). Contaminants from the bulk population, in the form of abundant clonotypes, could be found in FACS-sorted repertoires.

Sequenced material: CD4+ T cells sorted from PBMCs, taken 45 days after the yellow fever booster vaccination. The sequence was obtained from a man aged 30 to 45 who received the YFV17D yellow fever vaccine. The chain links TRBV9 to TRBJ2-5; D unresolved. The CDR3 protein is CASSGVGSVQETQYF. The CDR3 DNA reads as TGTGCCAGCAGCGGGGTCGGGTCCGTTCAAGAGACCCAGTACTTC. Variable domain in full (rest from reference TRBV9 and TRBJ2-5): DSGVTQTPKHLITATGQRVTLRCSPRSGDLSVYWYQQSLDQGLQFLIQYYNGEERAKGNILERFSAQQFPDLHSELNLSSLELGDSALYFCASSGVGSVQETQYFGPGTRLLVL.